These 5 T cell receptor beta chains were sequenced from one sample in a study of blood T cells in healthy people across ages. Together with a sample-barcoded 5' primer, a J-beta primer mix was included in a second PCR lasting about 7 to 12 cycles. From the 5' RACE reads, TCRdb called clonotypes with MiXCR, one entry per CDR3 protein. The data show around 870,000 distinct CDR3 sequences, more than 25% seen once. The sample was blood. These receptor sequences come from an elderly woman in good health.

J is TRBJ2-1 and V is TRBV11-1; the D is unclear. Germline loops: CDR1 SGHAT, CDR2 FQDESV (reference sequence). The V end lost 5 bases, the J end lost 3 bases, and 14 bases lay between the germline ends. This CDR3 comprises 15 residues. Here the CDR3 reads CASSPWDPNYNEQFF. CDR3 in DNA: TGTGCCAGCAGCCCTTGGGATCCTAACTACAATGAGCAGTTCTTC.

This clonotype came up many times. This chain joins TRBV2 and TRBJ1-2; TRBD1 matches 8 bases. Germline CDR1 SNHLY, CDR2 FYNNEI. V shed 5 bases and J 1 base; nucleotides not matched to a gene: 6. The CDR3 extends over 15 amino acids. This chain's CDR3 is CASSSNRGGNYGYTF. CDR3 DNA: TGTGCCAGCAGTTCAAACAGGGGGGGTAACTATGGCTACACCTTC.

V and J are TRBV24-1 and TRBJ2-5, with D possibly matching TRBD2 (5 bases). V gave up 2 bases and J gave up 0 bases, with 21 bases separating them. CDR1 KGHDR and CDR2 SFDVKD come from the germline V gene. CDR3 length: 19 amino acids. CDR3 sequence: CATSDSRRVSGRYQETQYF. The CDR3 bases are TGTGCCACCAGTGATTCGCGAAGAGTTTCGGGAAGGTACCAAGAGACCCAGTACTTC.

Details on this clonotype: A much larger clone lies one base from this, so it may be a read error. The CDR3 loop is CASDRGGKSYNEQVF. In DNA, the CDR3 is TGTGCCAGCGACCGCGGGGGGAAGTCCTACAATGAGCAGGTCTTC. The rearrangement joins TRBV6-1 to TRBJ2-1; 8 bases are a match to TRBD2. Germline V lookup: CDR1 MNHNS, CDR2 SASEGT. This CDR3 contains 15 residues.

The chain employs TRBV27 and TRBJ2-7; 11 nucleotides match TRBD2. Germline V gives CDR1 MNHEY, CDR2 SMNVEV (reference sequence). V lost 2 bases to trimming and J lost 3 bases; unmatched junction nucleotides: 3. The CDR3 sequence is 15 residues long. CDR3 in amino acids: CASSLRLAGCYEQYF. For the CDR3, the DNA is TGTGCCAGCAGTTTACGACTAGCGGGGTGCTACGAGCAGTACTTC.